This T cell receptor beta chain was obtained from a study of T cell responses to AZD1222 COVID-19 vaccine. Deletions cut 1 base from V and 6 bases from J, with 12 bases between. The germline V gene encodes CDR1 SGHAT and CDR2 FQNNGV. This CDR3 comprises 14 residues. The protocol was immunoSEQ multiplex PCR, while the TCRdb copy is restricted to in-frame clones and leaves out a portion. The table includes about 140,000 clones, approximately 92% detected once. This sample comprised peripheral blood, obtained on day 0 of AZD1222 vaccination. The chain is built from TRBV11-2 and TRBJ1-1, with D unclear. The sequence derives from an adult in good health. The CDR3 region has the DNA TGTGCCAGCAGCTTAGTACCCGTGGGAGCTGAAGCTTTCTTT. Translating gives CASSLVPVGAEAFF.